Below, 22 T cell receptor beta chains from the same sample are listed, as sequenced in a study of control samples from healthy donors and cancer patients. Clones were read by immunoSEQ multiplex PCR, and TCRdb kept only the in-frame ones, dropping some. Here the sample spans about 120,000 clones, around nine tenths being singletons. Specimen: PBMCs. The source is a woman aged 55-69 years with lung cancer.

The chain links TRBV6-2 or TRBV6-3 to TRBJ1-2; TRBD1 aligns across 7 bases. J gave up 4 bases and V 6 bases, and 8 bases lay outside the gene matches. The CDR3 is made up of 14 amino acids. In germline, CDR1 is MNHEY, CDR2 SVGEGT. CDR3 amino acids: CASSTGAQSYGYTF. Written as DNA, the CDR3 is TGTGCCAGCAGCACAGGGGCCCAGTCCTATGGCTACACCTTC.

V is TRBV9 and J is TRBJ1-1, with D maybe TRBD1 (5 bases). The germline CDR1 and CDR2 sequences are SGDLS and YYNGEE. Trimming left V 0 bases short and J 5 bases short, with 11 bases between. The CDR3 contains 14 residues. Here the CDR3 reads CASSVEGDRTEAFF. CDR3 DNA: TGTGCCAGCAGCGTAGAAGGGGATCGGACTGAAGCTTTCTTT. Supplemented by reference TRBV9 and TRBJ1-1, the full variable domain reads DSGVTQTPKHLITATGQRVTLRCSPRSGDLSVYWYQQSLDQGLQFLIQYYNGEERAKGNILERFSAQQFPDLHSELNLSSLELGDSALYFCASSVEGDRTEAFFGQGTRLTVV.

The genes are TRBV7-8 and TRBJ1-1; D is ambiguous. CDR1 is SGHVS, CDR2 FQNEAQ, per germline. CDR3 length: 12 amino acids. Deletions cut 5 bases from V and 11 bases from J, with 15 bases between. The CDR3 is CASSPPGRRAFF. The DNA for the CDR3 is TGTGCCAGCAGCCCCCCGGGAAGGAGGGCTTTCTTT.

The chain joins TRBV5-6 to TRBJ1-4, with TRBD1 as a possible D gene (5 bases). The CDR3 sequence is 14 residues long. Germline CDR1 and CDR2: SGHDT and YYEEEE. V was cut by 4 bases and J by 8 bases, with 15 bases left in between. The CDR3 loop reads CASSRDSGKEKLFF. The DNA for the CDR3 is TGTGCCAGCAGCAGGGACTCTGGGAAGGAAAAACTGTTTTTT.

The chain has TRBV13 and TRBJ1-6; 7 bases agree with TRBD1. This CDR3 region has 16 residues. The germline gives CDR1 PRHDT, CDR2 FYEKMQ (reference sequence). The V and J ends lost 5 bases and 7 bases, in that order; junction bases with no gene match: 11. The DNA for the CDR3 is TGTGCCAGCAGCACAAGGGGGCGCGGAATGAATTCACCCCTCCACTTT. It specifies CASSTRGRGMNSPLHF.

J is TRBJ2-3 and V is TRBV11-3; 10 bases line up with TRBD2. There are 16 residues in the CDR3. V lost 5 bases, J lost 2 bases, and 7 bases stayed unmatched. Germline values: CDR1 SGHNT, CDR2 YENEEA. For the CDR3, the DNA is TGTGCCAGCAGCGCACGTAGCGGGGGGCACACAGATACGCAGTATTTT. This sequence encodes CASSARSGGHTDTQYF.

The V call is TRBV5-1, the J call TRBJ2-1, with a tentative D call TRBD1 (6 bases). From germline, CDR1 is SGHRS and CDR2 YFSETQ. Trimming removed 4 bases at V and 0 bases at J, with 14 bases between. The CDR3 runs 16 residues. This CDR3 reads CASSDRTASSYNEQFF. The CDR3 nucleotides read TGCGCCAGCAGCGATCGGACAGCTAGCTCCTACAATGAGCAGTTCTTC.

The V and J genes are TRBV5-1 and TRBJ1-2; a weak D match, TRBD1 (5 bases). The germline V and J ends were trimmed by 1 base and 4 bases, with 11 bases remaining between them. Germline V gives CDR1 SGHRS, CDR2 YFSETQ. This CDR3 is 14 amino acids long. Written as DNA, the CDR3 is TGCGCCAGCAGCTTGAACCCGGGGGGCTATGGCTACACCTTC. Its translation is CASSLNPGGYGYTF.

V is TRBV24-1 and J is TRBJ2-5, with 8 positions matching TRBD1. The CDR3 totals 15 residues. V lost 4 bases, J lost 5 bases, and 8 bases stayed unmatched. Germline V CDR1 and CDR2: KGHDR, SFDVKD. In DNA, the CDR3 is TGTGCCACCAGTGAAGCGACAGGGGCGGGGGAGACCCAGTACTTC. It yields the protein CATSEATGAGETQYF.

The rearrangement joins TRBV28 to TRBJ1-1; D gene ambiguous. The CDR3 has 12 residues. V lost 7 bases to trimming and J lost 0 bases, with 6 bases between them. Germline V gives CDR1 MDHEN, CDR2 SYDVKM. For the CDR3, the DNA is TGTGCCAGCATTAGGCTGAACACTGAAGCTTTCTTT. Translation: CASIRLNTEAFF.

The V gene is TRBV20-1, the J gene TRBJ2-2, with D maybe TRBD1 (6 bases). CDR3 length equals 18 residues. The V gene's germline CDR1 is DFQATT and CDR2 SNEGSKA (reference sequence). Trimming removed 3 bases from V and 1 base from J, with 21 bases in between. The CDR3 region is CSASRLGGGHLNTGELFF. CDR3 nucleotide sequence: TGCAGTGCTAGTAGACTTGGTGGGGGACACCTGAACACCGGGGAGCTGTTTTTT.

The chain carries TRBV6-5 and TRBJ1-2; D remains unclear. The V end was cut by 6 bases, the J end by 8 bases, with 7 bases between. The CDR3 loop spans 10 amino acids. The germline V gene has CDR1 MNHEY and CDR2 SVGAGI. Written as DNA, the CDR3 is TGTGCCAGCAGCCAGCGGGGCTACACCTTC. Translating gives CASSQRGYTF.

The CDR3 spells CASSIGGASQFNEQFF. In DNA form, the CDR3 reads TGTGCCAGTAGTATAGGAGGGGCTAGCCAATTCAATGAGCAGTTCTTC. J is TRBJ2-1 and V is TRBV19, with D perhaps assigned TRBD1 or TRBD2 (5 bases each). With 1 base removed from V and 6 bases from J, the gap between germline ends came to 16 bases. The germline V gene has CDR1 LNHDA and CDR2 SQIVND (reference sequence). CDR3 length equals 16 residues.

The V gene is TRBV18, the J gene TRBJ1-1, with D unresolved. V lost 2 bases to trimming and J lost 6 bases, with 10 bases between them. The germline V gene has CDR1 KGHSH and CDR2 LQKENI. This CDR3 spans 13 amino acids. The CDR3 spells CASSPRGPAEAFF. In DNA, the CDR3 is TGTGCCAGCTCACCAAGAGGGCCGGCTGAAGCTTTCTTT.

The chain has TRBV2 and TRBJ2-1; TRBD2 aligns across 11 bases. This CDR3 has 16 residues. With 9 bases clipped from V and 0 bases from J, the junction kept 7 bases outside the gene matches. In germline, CDR1 is SNHLY, CDR2 FYNNEI. The CDR3 DNA reads as TGTGCCAGAACAGAGGGGACTAGCGGCTCCTACAATGAGCAGTTCTTC. It is translated as CARTEGTSGSYNEQFF.

The V gene is TRBV30, the J gene TRBJ1-2; the match to TRBD1 covers 7 bases. The CDR3 sequence is 13 residues long. CDR1 GTSNPN and CDR2 SVGIG come from the germline V gene (reference sequence). V shed 5 bases and J 4 bases; nucleotides not matched to a gene: 7. The CDR3 coding sequence is TGTGCCTGGGTTTCACAGGGGTCCTATGGCTACACCTTC. Translated, it gives CAWVSQGSYGYTF.

In its sample, this clone was seen once. CDR3 bases: TGTGCCACCAGTGAGGGTATAGGGGCCCAACGGAACACCGGGGAGCTGTTTTTT. Amino acid sequence: CATSEGIGAQRNTGELFF. The chain employs TRBV24-1 and TRBJ2-2; weak D call: TRBD1 (5 bases). This CDR3 is built from 18 residues. Germline CDR1 is KGHDR and CDR2 is SFDVKD. The V gene lost 4 bases and the J gene lost 1 base, with 18 bases spanning the gap.

The CDR3 sequence: CASSETAAEAFF. Written as DNA, the CDR3 is TGTGCCAGCAGTGAAACGGCGGCTGAAGCTTTCTTT. This sequence joins TRBV2 and TRBJ1-1; D gene ambiguous. This CDR3 is built from 12 residues. Germline V gene lookup returns CDR1 SNHLY and CDR2 FYNNEI. V was shortened by 2 bases and J by 6 bases, with 7 bases between the two germline ends.

The chain couples TRBV19 to TRBJ1-1, with 8 nucleotides matching TRBD1. V was pared by 1 base and J by 1 base, with 2 bases of the junction left unmatched. The CDR3 spans 15 residues. Germline V CDR1 and CDR2: LNHDA, SQIVND (reference sequence). The CDR3 DNA reads as TGTGCCAGTAGTATAGTCGGGACAGGGAACACTGAAGCTTTCTTT. Translation gives CASSIVGTGNTEAFF.

The chain employs TRBV19 and TRBJ2-1, with D unclear. This CDR3 region has 12 residues. V was cut by 7 bases and J by 3 bases, with 7 bases left in between. CDR1 LNHDA and CDR2 SQIVND come from the germline V gene (reference sequence). The CDR3 DNA is TGTGCCAGTAAGGCCGGCTACAATGAGCAGTTCTTC. Amino acids: CASKAGYNEQFF.

This chain links TRBV7-2 with TRBJ2-7; D unresolved. Trimming pared 3 bases from V and 5 bases from J, leaving 11 bases between. This CDR3 region has 13 residues. Germline V gene sequence: CDR1 SGHTA, CDR2 FQGNSA. The CDR3 spells CASSFRIGDEQYF. The CDR3 DNA follows: TGTGCCAGCAGCTTCAGGATTGGCGACGAGCAGTACTTC.

The rearrangement uses TRBV18 and TRBJ2-5; tentatively, D is TRBD2 (6 bases). The CDR3 has 12 amino acids. From germline, CDR1 is KGHSH and CDR2 LQKENI. Deletions cut 5 bases from V and 7 bases from J, with 11 bases between. The CDR3 region has the DNA TGTGCCAGCTCAACCCTGGGGGGGACCCAGTACTTC. Translating it yields CASSTLGGTQYF. The whole variable domain, filled in from reference TRBV18 and TRBJ2-5, reads NAGVMQNPRHLVRRRGQEARLRCSPMKGHSHVYWYRQLPEEGLKFMVYLQKENIIDESGMPKERFSAEFPKEGPSILRIQQVVRGDSAAYFCASSTLGGTQYFGPGTRLLVL.